Presented here are 20 T cell receptor beta chains from one specimen sequenced in a study of blood T cell repertoires in COVID-19. Using immunoSEQ multiplex PCR, the repertoire was profiled, and TCRdb retains in-frame clones only, with some absent. Seen here are about 190,000 clones, 82% observed once, and the top ten hold about 8%. Sequences were obtained from peripheral blood. Source of these receptors: a woman aged 60-70 years with COVID-19, enrolled during active disease.

The chain has TRBV2 and TRBJ2-7; a weak D match, TRBD2 (6 bases). The V gene lost 6 bases and the J gene lost 0 bases, with 12 bases spanning the gap. The CDR3 loop spans 14 amino acids. Germline CDR1 and CDR2: SNHLY and FYNNEI. Written as DNA, the CDR3 is TGTGCCAGCAGGAGGCAGGGAGGCTCCTACGAGCAGTACTTC. Translation: CASRRQGGSYEQYF. The variable domain in full, completed from reference TRBV2 and TRBJ2-7, reads EPEVTQTPSHQVTQMGQEVILRCVPISNHLYFYWYRQILGQKVEFLVSFYNNEISEKSEIFDDQFSVERPDGSNFTLKIRSTKLEDSAMYFCASRRQGGSYEQYFGPGTRLTVT.

V is TRBV10-3 and J is TRBJ2-3, with TRBD2 identical over 10 bases. Germline V gene sequence: CDR1 ENHRY, CDR2 SYGVKD. The trim removed 0 bases at V and 4 bases at J, leaving 16 bases unmatched. This CDR3 comprises 20 residues. The CDR3 sequence is CAISESTRMSGRAGPDTQYF. CDR3 coding DNA: TGTGCCATCAGTGAGTCGACTCGTATGAGCGGGAGGGCCGGCCCAGATACGCAGTATTTT.

CDR3 region: CASSETRTFADTQYF. CDR3 bases: TGTGCCAGCAGTGAAACCCGAACTTTTGCAGATACGCAGTATTTT. The chain carries TRBV6-1 and TRBJ2-3; no reliable D call. This CDR3 comprises 15 residues. Germline V gene sequence: CDR1 MNHNS, CDR2 SASEGT. V lost 2 bases to trimming and J lost 4 bases, with 13 bases between them.

This clone was seen a single time. The rearrangement links TRBV28 to TRBJ2-7, with D hard to call. Germline-derived CDR1 and CDR2 are MDHEN and SYDVKM. The CDR3 sequence is 15 residues long. The V end was cut by 8 bases, the J end by 4 bases, with 21 bases between. The CDR3 here is CASCPGGSFGYEQYF. The CDR3 DNA sequence: TGTGCCAGCTGCCCCGGCGGCTCATTTGGATACGAGCAGTACTTC.

The chain couples TRBV3-1 (or the pseudogene TRBV3-2) to TRBJ2-6; 8 nucleotides align to TRBD2. The length of the CDR3 is 19 residues. CDR1 is LGHDT and CDR2 is YNNKEL in the germline V gene (reference sequence). Losses at the gene ends were 0 bases for V and 1 base for J; bases not matched to a gene: 8. This CDR3 reads CASSQDLGTSSSGANVLTF. DNA for the CDR3: TGTGCCAGCAGCCAAGATCTTGGGACTAGTAGTTCTGGGGCCAACGTCCTGACTTTC.

The table lists this clone with a count of one. The CDR3 sequence: CASSSLRGAEAFF. DNA of the CDR3: TGTGCCAGCAGTTCGCTCAGGGGGGCTGAAGCTTTCTTT. The rearrangement uses TRBV6-4 and TRBJ1-1, with 7 bases identical to TRBD1. The CDR3 is 13 residues long. J was trimmed by 6 bases and V by 5 bases; bases with no gene match: 6. Germline V lookup: CDR1 MRHNA, CDR2 SNTAGT.

The chain couples TRBV24-1 to TRBJ2-6; D is unclear. This CDR3 is 15 amino acids long. V was pared by 5 bases and J by 0 bases, with 7 bases between. The germline V gene has CDR1 KGHDR and CDR2 SFDVKD. CDR3 amino acids: CATSGSGSGANVLTF. In DNA, the CDR3 is TGTGCCACCAGTGGATCGGGCTCTGGGGCCAACGTCCTGACTTTC.

The chain has TRBV25-1 and TRBJ1-3; 9 positions match TRBD1. Germline CDR1 reads MGHDK; CDR2 reads SYGVNS. V shed 8 bases, J shed 0 bases, and the junction held 11 bases outside the gene matches. This CDR3 comprises 17 residues. The CDR3 DNA is TGTGCCAGCCTTACACCGGGACAGGGTTTCTCTGGAAACACCATATATTTT. Residues: CASLTPGQGFSGNTIYF.

The genes are TRBV19 and TRBJ2-1; D is possibly TRBD2 (7 bases). Deletions cut 6 bases from V and 3 bases from J, with 18 bases between. In germline, CDR1 is LNHDA, CDR2 SQIVND (reference sequence). The CDR3 covers 16 residues. The CDR3 region is CASSLWRGPSYNEQFF. The CDR3 region has the DNA TGTGCCAGTAGCCTTTGGCGGGGGCCAAGCTACAATGAGCAGTTCTTC.

The V and J genes are TRBV7-2 and TRBJ1-2; a possible D gene is TRBD1 (5 bases). The V end lost 1 base, the J end lost 5 bases, and 8 bases lay between the germline ends. In germline, CDR1 is SGHTA, CDR2 FQGNSA. The CDR3 loop spans 13 amino acids. For the CDR3, the DNA is TGTGCCAGCAGCTTAGGGACAAGATATGGCTACACCTTC. Encoded protein: CASSLGTRYGYTF.

This clone was counted a few times. The chain combines TRBV5-6 with TRBJ2-1, with D tentatively TRBD2 (5 bases). Looked up from germline, CDR1 is SGHDT and CDR2 is YYEEEE. V dropped 4 bases and J dropped 1 base, with 21 bases sitting between them. CDR3 size: 18 residues. This CDR3 is CASSLGETRRLSYNEQFF. The CDR3 DNA reads as TGTGCCAGCAGCCTCGGGGAGACCAGGCGTCTATCCTACAATGAGCAGTTCTTC.

The V and J genes are TRBV11-2 and TRBJ1-1, with a tentative D call TRBD1 (5 bases). This CDR3 is 16 amino acids long. V shed 0 bases and J shed 4 bases, with 15 bases lying between them. Germline lookup yields CDR1 SGHAT and CDR2 FQNNGV. The CDR3 bases are TGTGCCAGCAGCTTAGATTGGGCAGGGCGAGCCACTGAAGCTTTCTTT. Translated, it gives CASSLDWAGRATEAFF.

CDR3 region: CASSQGLGYTF. The CDR3 DNA sequence: TGTGCCAGCAGCCAGGGACTTGGCTACACCTTC. The chain uses TRBV7-8 and TRBJ1-2; maybe TRBD1 (5 bases). This CDR3 region has 11 residues. The V gene lost 5 bases and the J gene lost 7 bases, with 8 bases spanning the gap. Germline CDR1 SGHVS, CDR2 FQNEAQ.

V gene TRBV28 combines with J gene TRBJ2-5, with a weak D call TRBD1 (6 bases). With 5 bases removed from V and 2 bases from J, the gap between germline ends came to 18 bases. CDR1 and CDR2 (germline): MDHEN, SYDVKM. This CDR3 spans 16 amino acids. The CDR3 DNA reads as TGTGCCAGCAGTAGATTTCAGGGGACAACTCAAGAGACCCAGTACTTC. Protein sequence: CASSRFQGTTQETQYF.

The chain combines TRBV24-1 with TRBJ1-5, with D tentatively TRBD1 (5 bases). Deletions cut 1 base from V and 6 bases from J, with 9 bases between. The length of the CDR3 is 14 residues. Germline V gene data show CDR1 as KGHDR and CDR2 as SFDVKD. The CDR3 coding sequence is TGTGCCACCAGTGATTTAACAGGCACTCAGCCCCAGCATTTT. Translated, it gives CATSDLTGTQPQHF.

V is TRBV5-1 and J is TRBJ2-3; possible D gene TRBD1, 5 bases. This CDR3 has 15 amino acids. Trimming stripped 4 bases from V and 6 bases from J, with 18 bases between. Germline V gene lookup returns CDR1 SGHRS and CDR2 YFSETQ. The CDR3 sequence: CASSLSGRDGDTQYF. The CDR3 DNA reads as TGCGCCAGCAGCCTCTCGGGCAGGGATGGTGATACGCAGTATTTT.

The V and J genes are TRBV5-1 and TRBJ2-1; 11 bases match TRBD2. CDR3 length equals 15 residues. J gave up 7 bases and V 4 bases, and 7 bases lay outside the gene matches. CDR1 SGHRS and CDR2 YFSETQ come from the germline V gene. The CDR3 is CASSSLAGGSNEQFF. CDR3 in DNA: TGCGCCAGCAGCAGCCTAGCGGGAGGTTCGAATGAGCAGTTCTTC.

This clone was detected only once. The rearrangement joins TRBV11-2 to TRBJ2-5, with TRBD1 as a possible D gene (5 bases). This CDR3 region has 14 residues. Germline V gene data show CDR1 as SGHAT and CDR2 as FQNNGV. The V end lost 8 bases, the J end lost 5 bases, and 18 bases lay between the germline ends. This chain's CDR3 is CASSFALAGETQYF. The CDR3, as DNA: TGTGCCAGCTCCTTCGCCCTGGCAGGGGAGACCCAGTACTTC. Looking up the rest from reference TRBV11-2 and TRBJ2-5 gives the full variable domain: EAGVAQSPRYKIIEKRQSVAFWCNPISGHATLYWYQQILGQGPKLLIQFQNNGVVDDSQLPKDRFSAERLKGVDSTLKIQPAKLEDSAVYLCASSFALAGETQYFGPGTRLLVL.

The table lists this clone with a few counts. V and J are TRBV5-5 and TRBJ2-7, with TRBD2 identical over 7 bases. The CDR3 runs to 14 residues. Germline V gene sequence: CDR1 SGHKS, CDR2 YYEKEE (reference sequence). The V gene end was trimmed by 2 bases and the J gene end by 3 bases; junction bases not matched to a gene: 5. CDR3 sequence: CASSFGGSLYEQYF. Written as DNA, the CDR3 is TGTGCCAGCAGCTTCGGCGGGAGTCTCTACGAGCAGTACTTC.

The rearrangement uses TRBV7-9 and TRBJ2-3; D call uncertain. The CDR3 is 13 residues long. V was trimmed by 3 bases and J by 2 bases, leaving 6 bases between them. Germline assignment: CDR1 SEHNR and CDR2 FQNEAQ (reference sequence). CDR3 nucleotide sequence: TGTGCCAGCAGCTTCCGGGTCACAGATACGCAGTATTTT. Protein sequence: CASSFRVTDTQYF.